This T cell receptor (beta chain) was observed in a study of shared clonotypes between healthy human individuals. Overall study results and limits: The authors expected sequencing depth to affect clonotype sharing among donors.

Within Nashville, Tennessee resided all donors, each a Caucasian adult. Samples underwent the assay at deep level. Every subset had its genomic DNA shared out evenly among several immunoSEQ plates. Sequenced by immunoSEQ multiplex PCR; TCRdb stores in-frame clones only, minus some. Of about 490,000 clones detected, approximately 81% appear once; the ten largest clones hold over 9.5%. This clone was observed once. The antigen remains undetermined. This TCR derives from a woman aged 40 to 50 in good health. Some clones in this sample may be carry-over from other donors' samples. The sample consisted of PBMCs.

The chain's CDR3 is CASSTGEGTSYGYTF. The CDR3 bases are TGTGCCAGTAGCACAGGGGAAGGCACGTCCTATGGCTACACCTTC. The chain carries TRBV19 and TRBJ1-2, with TRBD1 identical over 7 bases. Trimming cost V 6 bases and J 4 bases; bases outside gene matches: 11. The CDR3 spans 15 residues. CDR1 is LNHDA and CDR2 is SQIVND in the germline V gene (reference sequence).